This is a list of T cell receptor beta chains from one sample in a study of response to subunit inactivated influenza vaccine. In TCRdb, the RT-PCR reads were re-called with MiXCR into one record per CDR3 protein. The repertoire consists of approximately 520,000 distinct CDR3 sequences, with approximately 24% occurring once and the leading ten covering 1.5% to 2%. Source: CD4+ T cells sorted from PBMCs, taken roughly 5 days after vaccination. The receptors derive from a man aged 45-65 years who received an inactivated influenza vaccine. Each CDR3 is given with its conserved first and last residue. The D gene is left open where the match is weak. Size values are once, few and many counts, or a class for expanded clones, and some rows have none.

v_call: TRBV6-1
j_call: TRBJ2-1
clone_size: few
d_call: TRBD2
cdr3_aa: CASTGQRGYNEQFF

v_call: TRBV4-2
j_call: TRBJ2-7
clone_size: few
d_call: TRBD1
cdr3_aa: CASSHRDSPYEQYF

v_call: TRBV4-1
j_call: TRBJ2-5
clone_size: .
d_call: TRBD2
cdr3_aa: CASRGSGDQETQYF

v_call: TRBV20-1
j_call: TRBJ2-3
clone_size: .
d_call: TRBD2
cdr3_aa: CSAWGLAGPDTQYF

v_call: TRBV20-1
j_call: TRBJ2-5
clone_size: many
d_call: .
cdr3_aa: CSASRGQSFETQYF

v_call: TRBV5-1
j_call: TRBJ1-6
clone_size: .
d_call: .
cdr3_aa: CASSLGGGDNSPLHF

v_call: TRBV6-2/TRBV6-3
j_call: TRBJ1-5
clone_size: .
d_call: .
cdr3_aa: CASSYGGQRNQPQHF

v_call: TRBV29-1
j_call: TRBJ1-1
clone_size: few
d_call: .
cdr3_aa: CSVSHRNTEAFF

v_call: TRBV4-1
j_call: TRBJ2-7
clone_size: .
d_call: .
cdr3_aa: CASSQQPGLTSYEQYF

v_call: TRBV4-3
j_call: TRBJ2-5
clone_size: .
d_call: TRBD1
cdr3_aa: CASSQTGGAETQYF

v_call: TRBV6-2/TRBV6-3
j_call: TRBJ2-7
clone_size: .
d_call: .
cdr3_aa: CASRLPGQTYEQYF

v_call: TRBV5-1
j_call: TRBJ2-3
clone_size: .
d_call: TRBD2
cdr3_aa: CASSIPLAGARTDTQYF

v_call: TRBV7-9
j_call: TRBJ2-7
clone_size: many
d_call: .
cdr3_aa: CASSLDGGPYEQYF

v_call: TRBV20-1
j_call: TRBJ1-2
clone_size: .
d_call: .
cdr3_aa: CSARAGGSAYGYTF

v_call: TRBV19
j_call: TRBJ2-3
clone_size: few
d_call: .
cdr3_aa: CASSKSRWASTDTQYF

v_call: TRBV4-2
j_call: TRBJ2-7
clone_size: few
d_call: .
cdr3_aa: CASSSLSRDGAYEQYF

v_call: TRBV7-3
j_call: TRBJ2-3
clone_size: few
d_call: .
cdr3_aa: CASSPTPYDTQYF

v_call: TRBV4-2
j_call: TRBJ1-2
clone_size: few
d_call: .
cdr3_aa: CASSRSWFTSYGYTF

v_call: TRBV20-1
j_call: TRBJ2-3
clone_size: .
d_call: TRBD2
cdr3_aa: CSARKTGRGTTDTQYF

v_call: TRBV4-2
j_call: TRBJ2-2
clone_size: .
d_call: TRBD1
cdr3_aa: CASSQANRGDSGELFF

v_call: TRBV6-4
j_call: TRBJ1-1
clone_size: .
d_call: TRBD1
cdr3_aa: CASSSGTGTNTEAFF

v_call: TRBV20-1
j_call: TRBJ2-5
clone_size: .
d_call: TRBD2
cdr3_aa: CSASGTSGGYHQETQYF

v_call: TRBV20-1
j_call: TRBJ2-3
clone_size: few
d_call: .
cdr3_aa: CSAGDFSSTDTQYF

v_call: TRBV2
j_call: TRBJ2-1
clone_size: few
d_call: .
cdr3_aa: CASSPLSSYNEQFF

v_call: TRBV7-2
j_call: TRBJ2-3
clone_size: .
d_call: .
cdr3_aa: CASSLETGGRTDTQYF